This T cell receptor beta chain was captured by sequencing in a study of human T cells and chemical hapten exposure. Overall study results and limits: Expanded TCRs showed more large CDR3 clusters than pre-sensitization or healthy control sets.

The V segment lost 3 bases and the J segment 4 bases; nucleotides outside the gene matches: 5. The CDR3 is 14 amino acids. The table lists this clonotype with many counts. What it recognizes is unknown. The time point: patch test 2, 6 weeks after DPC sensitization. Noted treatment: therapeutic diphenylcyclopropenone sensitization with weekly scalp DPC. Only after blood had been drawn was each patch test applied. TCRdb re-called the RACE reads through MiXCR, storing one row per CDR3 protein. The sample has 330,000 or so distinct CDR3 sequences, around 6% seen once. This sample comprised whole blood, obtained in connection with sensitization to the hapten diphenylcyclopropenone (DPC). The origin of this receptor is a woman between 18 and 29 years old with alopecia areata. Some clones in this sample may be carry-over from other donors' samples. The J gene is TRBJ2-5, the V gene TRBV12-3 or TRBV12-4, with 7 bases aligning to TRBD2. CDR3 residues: CASSFVTGGETQYF. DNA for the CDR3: TGTGCCAGCAGTTTTGTTACGGGAGGAGAGACCCAGTACTTC.